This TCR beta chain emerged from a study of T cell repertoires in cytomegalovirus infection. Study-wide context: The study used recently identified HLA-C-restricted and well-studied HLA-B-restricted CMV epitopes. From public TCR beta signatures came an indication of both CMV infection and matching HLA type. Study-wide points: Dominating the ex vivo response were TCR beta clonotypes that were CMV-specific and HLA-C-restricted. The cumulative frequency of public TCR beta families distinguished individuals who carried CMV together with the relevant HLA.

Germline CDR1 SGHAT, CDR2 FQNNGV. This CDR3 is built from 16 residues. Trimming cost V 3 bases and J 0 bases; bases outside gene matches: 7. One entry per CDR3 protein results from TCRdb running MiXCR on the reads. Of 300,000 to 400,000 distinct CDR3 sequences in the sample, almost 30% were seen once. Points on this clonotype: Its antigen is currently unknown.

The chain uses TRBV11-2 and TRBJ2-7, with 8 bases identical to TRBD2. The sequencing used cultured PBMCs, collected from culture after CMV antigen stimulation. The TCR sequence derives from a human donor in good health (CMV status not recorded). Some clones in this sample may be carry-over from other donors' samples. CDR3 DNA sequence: TGTGCCAGCAGCTTGAGTAGCGGGGTAAGCTCCTACGAGCAGTACTTC. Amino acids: CASSLSSGVSSYEQYF.